These 27 T cell receptor beta chains were all obtained from the same sample, sequenced in a study of blood T cell repertoires in COVID-19. Libraries were prepared by immunoSEQ multiplex PCR; TCRdb keeps only in-frame clonotypes and omits some of them. The sample lists 70,000 or so clones; about 89% were seen once. Specimen: peripheral blood. These receptors were collected from a man in his fifties or sixties with acute or convalescent COVID-19.

The gene calls are TRBV15 and TRBJ1-3; 7 bases map to TRBD1. The CDR3 loop spans 17 amino acids. V shed 2 bases and J 8 bases; nucleotides not matched to a gene: 15. Germline CDR1 LNHNV, CDR2 YYDKDF (reference sequence). This CDR3 is CATSRSIPRQGSYTIYF. The CDR3 nucleotides are TGTGCCACCAGCAGATCCATCCCGAGACAGGGAAGTTACACCATATATTTT.

The V and J genes are TRBV7-8 and TRBJ2-5; 8 nucleotides agree with TRBD2. The CDR3 runs 15 residues. V was pared by 2 bases and J by 5 bases, with 7 bases of the junction left unmatched. Germline lookup yields CDR1 SGHVS and CDR2 FQNEAQ. In DNA form, the CDR3 reads TGTGCCAGCAGCTTACGGGGGGGCTCATGGGAGACCCAGTACTTC. It encodes CASSLRGGSWETQYF.

The V gene is TRBV7-6, the J gene TRBJ1-1; 8 bases fit TRBD1. V lost 5 bases, J lost 3 bases, and 5 bases stayed unmatched. Germline CDR1 and CDR2: SGHVS and FNYEAQ. This CDR3 has 14 amino acids. The CDR3 coding sequence is TGTGCCAGCAGCCCAGGGGGCGCGTACACTGAAGCTTTCTTT. Protein: CASSPGGAYTEAFF.

Turning to this clone: Other DNA sequences from this sample encode an identical CDR3 as well. The chain employs TRBV5-1 and TRBJ2-1; 13 bases map to TRBD2. Trimming took 4 bases from V and 7 from J; bases not matched to a gene: 5. This CDR3 is 15 amino acids long. CDR1 is SGHRS and CDR2 is YFSETQ in the germline V gene. In nucleotides, the CDR3 is TGCGCCAGCAGCCGAACTAGCGGGGGGGCAAATGAGCAGTTCTTC. Amino acids: CASSRTSGGANEQFF.

The rearrangement uses TRBV11-2 and TRBJ1-1; weak D call: TRBD1 (5 bases). The CDR3 runs 12 residues. The V and J ends lost 8 bases and 10 bases respectively, with 17 bases between them. CDR1 is SGHAT and CDR2 is FQNNGV in the germline V gene. As DNA, the CDR3 is TGTGCCAGCTCTGCTGGGGGGTGGGGAGCTTTCTTT. Amino acids: CASSAGGWGAFF.

V and J are TRBV7-2 and TRBJ1-3; 7 nucleotides match TRBD1. CDR3 size: 15 residues. Germline CDR1 and CDR2: SGHTA and FQGNSA. V lost 5 bases to trimming and J lost 3 bases; unmatched junction nucleotides: 7. The CDR3 loop reads CASSNTGEVGNTIYF. CDR3 nucleotides: TGTGCCAGCAGCAACACAGGGGAGGTTGGAAACACCATATATTTT.

The genes are TRBV7-9 and TRBJ1-1, with D possibly TRBD1 on 6 matching bases. CDR3 size: 13 residues. The V end was cut by 5 bases, the J end by 5 bases, with 12 bases between. In germline, CDR1 is SEHNR, CDR2 FQNEAQ (reference sequence). The CDR3 protein is CASSLTGRTEAFF. The DNA of the CDR3 is TGTGCCAGCAGCCTAACAGGGCGGACTGAAGCTTTCTTT.

The gene calls are TRBV5-1 and TRBJ2-7; possible D gene TRBD2, 6 bases. Trimming shortened V by 6 bases and J by 3 bases, and 16 bases separated the two germline ends. Germline-derived CDR1 and CDR2 are SGHRS and YFSETQ. This CDR3 contains 14 residues. For the CDR3, the DNA is TGCGCCAGCAAACGTAGCGGAGTGTTCTACGAGCAGTACTTC. Its protein product is CASKRSGVFYEQYF. Combining the CDR3 with reference TRBV5-1 and TRBJ2-7 gives the whole variable domain KAGVTQTPRYLIKTRGQQVTLSCSPISGHRSVSWYQQTPGQGLQFLFEYFSETQRNKGNFPGRFSGRQFSNSRSEMNVSTLELGDSALYLCASKRSGVFYEQYFGPGTRLTVT.

The rearrangement joins TRBV7-9 to TRBJ1-6; 11 nucleotides match TRBD1. Germline CDR1 and CDR2: SEHNR and FQNEAQ (reference sequence). Trimming took 5 bases from V and 1 from J; bases not matched to a gene: 4. The CDR3 runs to 17 residues. The CDR3 region is CASSKGTGGSYNSPLHF. CDR3 bases: TGTGCCAGCAGCAAAGGGACAGGGGGATCCTATAATTCACCCCTCCACTTT.

The rearrangement joins TRBV5-4 to TRBJ1-2, with D maybe TRBD1 (5 bases). The germline CDR1 and CDR2 sequences are SGHNT and YYREEE (reference sequence). V dropped 2 bases and J dropped 2 bases, with 10 bases sitting between them. The CDR3 loop spans 14 amino acids. The CDR3 loop is CASSLGRENYGYTF. The CDR3 nucleotides are TGTGCCAGCAGCTTAGGCAGGGAAAACTATGGCTACACCTTC.

V is TRBV15 and J is TRBJ2-7; a weak D match, TRBD1 (6 bases). Germline V lookup: CDR1 LNHNV, CDR2 YYDKDF (reference sequence). Trimming pared 2 bases from V and 2 bases from J, leaving 13 bases between. The CDR3 loop spans 15 amino acids. DNA of the CDR3: TGTGCCACCAGCAGAAGAACAGGGTCTCCCTACGAGCAGTACTTC. Encoded protein: CATSRRTGSPYEQYF.

The chain joins TRBV6-5 to TRBJ2-5; 8 bases agree with TRBD1. The CDR3 is made up of 15 amino acids. The germline gives CDR1 MNHEY, CDR2 SVGAGI. V lost 4 bases and J lost 0; bases outside the gene matches: 4. The CDR3 is CASSLQGEYQETQYF. The CDR3 bases are TGTGCCAGCAGTTTACAGGGGGAGTACCAAGAGACCCAGTACTTC.

The chain links TRBV2 to TRBJ1-5; 7 bases are shared with TRBD1. The CDR3 consists of 13 residues. Trimming at V came to 5 bases and at J to 5 bases, leaving 3 bases not matched to a gene. CDR1 is SNHLY, CDR2 FYNNEI, per germline. CDR3: CASSTDRDQPQHF. For the CDR3, the DNA is TGTGCCAGCAGTACCGACAGGGATCAGCCCCAGCATTTT.

The V gene is TRBV28, the J gene TRBJ2-5, with a weak D call TRBD2 (5 bases). The CDR3 has 15 residues. V was shortened by 5 bases and J by 7 bases, with 20 bases between the two germline ends. Germline assignment: CDR1 MDHEN and CDR2 SYDVKM. As DNA, the CDR3 is TGTGCCAGCAGTCCCCCCGGGCCCCAGGCGGGGACCCAGTACTTC. Its protein is CASSPPGPQAGTQYF.

This rearrangement joins TRBV11-2 to TRBJ1-6; 9 nucleotides line up with TRBD1. The V segment lost 5 bases and the J segment 2 bases; nucleotides outside the gene matches: 7. The germline V gene has CDR1 SGHAT and CDR2 FQNNGV. The CDR3 sequence is 17 residues long. As DNA, the CDR3 is TGTGCCAGCAGCCGACCCCGGGACAGGGCCTATAATTCACCCCTCCACTTT. Its translation: CASSRPRDRAYNSPLHF.

This clone appeared a single time. The chain combines TRBV4-1 with TRBJ2-1, with 9 bases matching TRBD1. This CDR3 comprises 15 residues. Germline CDR1 MGHRA, CDR2 YSYEKL. J gave up 8 bases and V 3 bases, and 8 bases lay outside the gene matches. CDR3 DNA sequence: TGCGCCAGCAGCCAGACAGGGGGGCTACAGGATGAGCAGTTCTTC. Its translation: CASSQTGGLQDEQFF.

The chain employs TRBV29-1 and TRBJ2-3; D ambiguous. V was cut by 4 bases and J by 1 base, with 9 bases left in between. Per the germline V gene, CDR1 is SQVTM and CDR2 is ANQGSEA. CDR3 size: 13 residues. Here the CDR3 reads CSVVVGGTDTQYF. CDR3 nucleotide sequence: TGCAGCGTTGTGGTCGGAGGCACAGATACGCAGTATTTT.

The chain has TRBV20-1 and TRBJ2-7; weak D call: TRBD2 (6 bases). CDR1 is DFQATT and CDR2 is SNEGSKA in the germline V gene (reference sequence). V lost 3 bases and J lost 2, with 14 bases in between. The CDR3 length is 14 residues. The CDR3 here is CSASSGRSTYEQYF. The CDR3 DNA sequence: TGCAGTGCTAGTAGTGGGAGGTCTACCTACGAGCAGTACTTC.

V usage is TRBV29-1 and J usage is TRBJ2-5, with 7 bases fitting TRBD1. The ends lost 5 bases at V and 2 bases at J; junction bases unmatched: 5. This CDR3 region has 13 residues. The germline V gene has CDR1 SQVTM and CDR2 ANQGSEA. Here the CDR3 DNA reads TGCAGCGTTACAGGGGAGATTCAAGAGACCCAGTACTTC. Translating gives CSVTGEIQETQYF.

This clone was counted only a few times. The chain is built from TRBV30 and TRBJ1-5, with a weak D call TRBD1 (5 bases). The CDR3 length is 15 residues. V was trimmed by 6 bases and J by 4 bases, leaving 19 bases between them. Germline lookup yields CDR1 GTSNPN and CDR2 SVGIG (reference sequence). For the CDR3, the DNA is TGTGCCTGTACGCCGGCCGGGGGGAGAAATCAGCCCCAGCATTTT. Encoded protein: CACTPAGGRNQPQHF.

This chain uses TRBV5-6 with TRBJ2-5, with D possibly being TRBD2 (6 bases). Germline V gene sequence: CDR1 SGHDT, CDR2 YYEEEE. This CDR3 has 16 residues. V lost 3 bases and J 3 bases, leaving 18 bases between the germline ends. This chain's CDR3 is CASSWVEGRSEETQYF. The CDR3 coding sequence is TGTGCCAGCAGCTGGGTGGAGGGGAGATCAGAAGAGACCCAGTACTTC.

The genes are TRBV3-1 (or the pseudogene TRBV3-2) and TRBJ2-4; 8 bases fit TRBD2. This CDR3 is 17 amino acids long. V was clipped by 4 bases and J by 1 base; unmatched bases: 9. The germline gives CDR1 LGHDT, CDR2 YNNKEL (reference sequence). CDR3 nucleotide sequence: TGTGCCAGCAGCCTTAGCGGGATGGGTAGGGCCAAAAACATTCAGTACTTC. Translating it yields CASSLSGMGRAKNIQYF.

CDR3 residues: CASSSNRVSYGYTF. CDR3 in DNA: TGTGCCAGCAGTTCCAACAGGGTCTCCTATGGCTACACCTTC. The chain has TRBV27 and TRBJ1-2, with D perhaps TRBD1 (6 bases). Germline V gives CDR1 MNHEY, CDR2 SMNVEV (reference sequence). V lost 4 bases, J lost 4 bases, and 13 bases lay in between. The CDR3 sequence is 14 residues long.

This chain joins TRBV6-1 and TRBJ2-4, with D maybe TRBD1 (5 bases). The CDR3 covers 16 residues. Trimming took off 3 bases at V and 3 bases at J, with 15 bases between the two ends. CDR1 and CDR2 (germline): MNHNS, SASEGT. The CDR3 loop reads CASSEAGWGGKNIQYF. The CDR3 DNA reads TGTGCCAGCAGTGAGGCAGGGTGGGGTGGCAAAAACATTCAGTACTTC.

The gene calls are TRBV2 and TRBJ2-2; 8 bases line up with TRBD1. After removal of 8 bases from V and 2 bases from J, the junction contained 7 bases not matched to a gene. The CDR3 runs 15 residues. The germline V gene encodes CDR1 SNHLY and CDR2 FYNNEI. Here the CDR3 DNA reads TGTGCCAGCGTAGGGGGACAGGATAACACCGGGGAGCTGTTTTTT. Translated: CASVGGQDNTGELFF.

This clone was found a few times. This chain links TRBV27 with TRBJ1-3; 7 positions match TRBD1. Germline loops: CDR1 MNHEY, CDR2 SMNVEV (reference sequence). The CDR3 is 13 residues long. Losses at the gene ends were 4 bases for V and 4 bases for J; bases not matched to a gene: 1. The CDR3 DNA follows: TGTGCCAGCAGTTCGGGACAGGGAAACACCATATATTTT. It codes for CASSSGQGNTIYF.

The rearrangement uses TRBV30 and TRBJ2-2; TRBD1 agrees at 10 bases. CDR3 length equals 15 residues. CDR1 and CDR2 (germline): GTSNPN, SVGIG (reference sequence). With V trimmed by 4 bases and J by 3 bases, 5 bases remained unmatched. The CDR3: CAWKPGQGYTGELFF. The CDR3 DNA follows: TGTGCCTGGAAGCCGGGACAGGGGTACACCGGGGAGCTGTTTTTT.